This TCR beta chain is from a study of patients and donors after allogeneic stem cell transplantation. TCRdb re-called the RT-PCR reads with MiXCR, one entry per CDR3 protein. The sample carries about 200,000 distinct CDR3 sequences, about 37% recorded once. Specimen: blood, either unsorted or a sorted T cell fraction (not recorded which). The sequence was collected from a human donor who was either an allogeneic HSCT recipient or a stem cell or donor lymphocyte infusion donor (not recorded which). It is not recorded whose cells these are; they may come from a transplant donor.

The CDR3, as DNA: TGTGCCAGCAGCCCCTCAGGGGGCAAAGCGGGGGGCTACACCTTC. Encoded protein: CASSPSGGKAGGYTF. The rearrangement links TRBV12-3 or TRBV12-4 to TRBJ1-2, with 8 bases fitting TRBD1. Trimming took 6 bases from V and 8 from J; bases not matched to a gene: 14. The CDR3 loop spans 15 amino acids.